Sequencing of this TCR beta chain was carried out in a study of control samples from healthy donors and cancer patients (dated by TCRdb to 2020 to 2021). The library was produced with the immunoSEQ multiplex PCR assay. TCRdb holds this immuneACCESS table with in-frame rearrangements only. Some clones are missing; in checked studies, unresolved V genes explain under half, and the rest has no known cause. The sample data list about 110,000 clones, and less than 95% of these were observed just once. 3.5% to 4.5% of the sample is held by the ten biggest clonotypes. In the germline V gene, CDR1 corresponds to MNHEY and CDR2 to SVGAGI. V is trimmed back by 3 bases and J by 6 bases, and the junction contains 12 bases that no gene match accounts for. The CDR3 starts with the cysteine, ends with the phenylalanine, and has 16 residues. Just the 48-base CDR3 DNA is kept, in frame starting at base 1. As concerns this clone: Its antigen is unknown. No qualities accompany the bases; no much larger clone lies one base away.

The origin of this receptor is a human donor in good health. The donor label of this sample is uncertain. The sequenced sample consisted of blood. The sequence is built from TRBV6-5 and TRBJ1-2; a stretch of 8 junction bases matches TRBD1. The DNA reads TGTGCCAGCAGTTATGGGTTTGGACAGGGACAGCATGGCTACACCTTC. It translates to CASSYGFGQGQHGYTF.